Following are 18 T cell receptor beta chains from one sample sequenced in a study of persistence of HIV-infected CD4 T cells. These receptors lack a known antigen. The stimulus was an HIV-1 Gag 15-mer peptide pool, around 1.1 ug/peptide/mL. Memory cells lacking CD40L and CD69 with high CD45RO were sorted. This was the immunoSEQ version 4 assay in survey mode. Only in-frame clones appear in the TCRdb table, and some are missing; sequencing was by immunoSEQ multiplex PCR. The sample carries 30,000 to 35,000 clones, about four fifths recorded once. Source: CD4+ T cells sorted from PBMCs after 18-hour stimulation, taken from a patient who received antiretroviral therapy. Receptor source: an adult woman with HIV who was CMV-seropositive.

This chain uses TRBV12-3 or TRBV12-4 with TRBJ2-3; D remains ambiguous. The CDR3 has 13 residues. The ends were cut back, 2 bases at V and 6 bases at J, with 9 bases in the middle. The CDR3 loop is CASSLSRLDTQYF. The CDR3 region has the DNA TGTGCCAGCAGTTTATCTAGATTGGATACGCAGTATTTT.

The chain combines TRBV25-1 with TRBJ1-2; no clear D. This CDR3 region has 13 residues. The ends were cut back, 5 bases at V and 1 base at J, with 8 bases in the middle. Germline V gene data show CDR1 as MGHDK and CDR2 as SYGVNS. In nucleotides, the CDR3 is TGTGCCAGCAGTAGAACAGATAACTATGGCTACACCTTC. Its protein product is CASSRTDNYGYTF.

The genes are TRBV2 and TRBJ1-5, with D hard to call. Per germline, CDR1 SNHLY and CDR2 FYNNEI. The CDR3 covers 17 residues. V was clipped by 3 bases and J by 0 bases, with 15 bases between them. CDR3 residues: CASSDTTKMNSNQPQHF. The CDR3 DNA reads TGTGCCAGCAGTGACACGACGAAAATGAATAGCAATCAGCCCCAGCATTTT.

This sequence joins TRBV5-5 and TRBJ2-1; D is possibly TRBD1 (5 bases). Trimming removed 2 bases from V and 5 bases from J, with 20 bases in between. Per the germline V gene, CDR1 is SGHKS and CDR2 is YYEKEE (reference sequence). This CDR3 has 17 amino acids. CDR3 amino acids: CASSFFSLALRDNEQFF. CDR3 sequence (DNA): TGTGCCAGCAGCTTTTTTTCTCTCGCCCTCAGGGACAATGAGCAGTTCTTC.

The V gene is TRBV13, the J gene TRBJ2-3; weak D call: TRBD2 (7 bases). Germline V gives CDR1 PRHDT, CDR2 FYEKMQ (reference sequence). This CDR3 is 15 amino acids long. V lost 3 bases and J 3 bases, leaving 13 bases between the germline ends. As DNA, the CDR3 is TGTGCCAGCAGCTTCCGGGGGGCGCGAACAGATACGCAGTATTTT. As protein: CASSFRGARTDTQYF.

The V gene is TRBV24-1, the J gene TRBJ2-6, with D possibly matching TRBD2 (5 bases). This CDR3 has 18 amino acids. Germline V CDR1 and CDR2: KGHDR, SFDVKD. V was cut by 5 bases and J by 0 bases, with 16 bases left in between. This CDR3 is CATSGGSITISGANVLTF. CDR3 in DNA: TGTGCCACCAGTGGTGGGAGCATAACAATCTCTGGGGCCAACGTCCTGACTTTC.

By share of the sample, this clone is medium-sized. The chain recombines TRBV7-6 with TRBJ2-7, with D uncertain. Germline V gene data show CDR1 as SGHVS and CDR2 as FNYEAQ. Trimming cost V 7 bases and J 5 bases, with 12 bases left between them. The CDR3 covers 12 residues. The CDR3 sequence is CASTSGVDEQYF. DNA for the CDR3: TGTGCCAGCACCTCTGGGGTGGACGAGCAGTACTTC.

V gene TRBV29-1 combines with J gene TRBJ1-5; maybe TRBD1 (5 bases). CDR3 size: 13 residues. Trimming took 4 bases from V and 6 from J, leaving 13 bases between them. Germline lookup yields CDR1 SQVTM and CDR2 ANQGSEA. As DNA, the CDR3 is TGCAGCGTTGGTGAAGGGGCTTTTCAGCCCCAGCATTTT. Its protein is CSVGEGAFQPQHF.

CDR3 bases: TGTGCCAGCAGGTCGGGACAGGGAGGAAACACCATATATTTT. Translation gives CASRSGQGGNTIYF. The chain couples TRBV5-5 to TRBJ1-3; 9 bases match TRBD1. Germline V gene sequence: CDR1 SGHKS, CDR2 YYEKEE (reference sequence). With V trimmed by 5 bases and J by 4 bases, 4 bases remained unmatched. This CDR3 comprises 14 residues.

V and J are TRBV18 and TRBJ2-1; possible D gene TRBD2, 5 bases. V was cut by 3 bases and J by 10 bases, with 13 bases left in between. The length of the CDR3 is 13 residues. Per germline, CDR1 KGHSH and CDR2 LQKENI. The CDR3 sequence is CASSPQAGVEQFF. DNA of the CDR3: TGTGCCAGCTCACCTCAGGCCGGGGTAGAGCAGTTCTTC.

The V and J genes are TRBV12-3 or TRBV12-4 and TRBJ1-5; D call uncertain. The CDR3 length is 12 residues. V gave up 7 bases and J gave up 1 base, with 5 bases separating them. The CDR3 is CASKRSNQPQHF. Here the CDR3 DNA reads TGTGCCAGCAAGCGCAGCAATCAGCCCCAGCATTTT.

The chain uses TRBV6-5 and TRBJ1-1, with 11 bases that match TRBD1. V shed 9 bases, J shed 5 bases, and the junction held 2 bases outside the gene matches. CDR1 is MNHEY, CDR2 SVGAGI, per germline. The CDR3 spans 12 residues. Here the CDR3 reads CASGTGGTEAFF. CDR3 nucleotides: TGTGCCAGTGGGACAGGGGGTACTGAAGCTTTCTTT.

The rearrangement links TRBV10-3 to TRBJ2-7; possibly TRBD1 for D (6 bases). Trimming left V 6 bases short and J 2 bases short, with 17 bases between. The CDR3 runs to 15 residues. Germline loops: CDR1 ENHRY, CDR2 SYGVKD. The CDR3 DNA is TGTGCCATCAGGACTATCAGGGGAACTGCCTACGAGCAGTACTTC. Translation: CAIRTIRGTAYEQYF.

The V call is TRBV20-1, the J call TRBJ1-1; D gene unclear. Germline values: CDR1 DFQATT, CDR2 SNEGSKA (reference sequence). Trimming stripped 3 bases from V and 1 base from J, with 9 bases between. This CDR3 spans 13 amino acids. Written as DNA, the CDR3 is TGCAGTGCTAGTTGGCGGGCGAACACTGAAGCTTTCTTT. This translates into CSASWRANTEAFF.

The CDR3 DNA is TGCAGCGCTTCGGCCACCCAGGTCGCGAACACTGAAGCTTTCTTT. Protein product: CSASATQVANTEAFF. This rearrangement joins TRBV29-1 to TRBJ1-1; D gene ambiguous. This CDR3 contains 15 residues. The germline V and J ends were trimmed by 7 bases and 1 base, with 19 bases remaining between them. Germline CDR1 reads SQVTM; CDR2 reads ANQGSEA.

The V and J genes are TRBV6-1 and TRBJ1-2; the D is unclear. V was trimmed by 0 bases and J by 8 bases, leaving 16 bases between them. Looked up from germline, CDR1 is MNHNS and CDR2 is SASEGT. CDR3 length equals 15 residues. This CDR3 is CASSEAQGKARGYTF. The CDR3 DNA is TGTGCCAGCAGTGAAGCGCAAGGAAAAGCGCGAGGCTACACCTTC.

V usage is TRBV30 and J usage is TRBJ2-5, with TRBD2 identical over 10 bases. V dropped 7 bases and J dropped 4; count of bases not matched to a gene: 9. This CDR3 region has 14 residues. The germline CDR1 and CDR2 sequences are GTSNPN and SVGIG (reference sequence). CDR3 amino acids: CASSGTSVTETQYF. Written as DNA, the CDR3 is TGTGCCTCGTCCGGGACTAGCGTAACAGAGACCCAGTACTTC. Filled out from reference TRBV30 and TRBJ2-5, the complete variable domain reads SQTIHQWPATLVQPVGSPLSLECTVEGTSNPNLYWYRQAAGRGLQLLFYSVGIGQISSEVPQNLSASRPQDRQFILSSKKLLLSDSGFYLCASSGTSVTETQYFGPGTRLLVL.

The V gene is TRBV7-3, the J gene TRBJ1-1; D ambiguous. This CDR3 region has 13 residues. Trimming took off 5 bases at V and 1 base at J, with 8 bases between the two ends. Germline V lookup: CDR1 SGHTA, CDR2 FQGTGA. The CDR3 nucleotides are TGTGCCAGCAGCACACAGAGGAACACTGAAGCTTTCTTT. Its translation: CASSTQRNTEAFF.